This T cell receptor (beta chain) stems from a study of blood T cell repertoires in COVID-19. Study overall: COVID-19 samples from acute and convalescent phases originated in the United States, Italy and Spain.

Participants were aged about 18 to 90 years, lived in 25 or so US areas, and enrolled virtually. In Cohort 3, a recovered donor had either two negative PCRs, clearance, or symptom resolution. Trimming removed 5 bases from V and 2 bases from J; junction bases left unmatched: 2. Germline V lookup: CDR1 SGHNT, CDR2 YENEEA. CDR3 length: 13 residues. Profiling relied on immunoSEQ multiplex PCR, and the TCRdb table lists in-frame clones only, not all of them. The table has more than 300,000 clones, about nine tenths seen once. This clone has just a few counts. Different DNA sequences within this sample yield the same CDR3.

This clonotype was obtained from a man younger than 45 who had recovered from COVID-19. The sequenced sample was PBMCs or T cells enriched from blood (not recorded which). The V and J genes are TRBV11-3 and TRBJ2-7, with 8 bases lining up with TRBD1. DNA of the CDR3: TGTGCCAGCAGCCTGGACAGGGCCTACGAGCAGTACTTC. Its translation: CASSLDRAYEQYF.